This is a list of T cell receptor beta chains from one sample in a study of blood T cell repertoires in COVID-19. The repertoire was sequenced with immunoSEQ multiplex PCR; TCRdb's copy has only in-frame clones and lacks some. The sample lists 130,000 to 150,000 clones, roughly 85% occurring once. Sequencing was done on a sample of peripheral blood. These receptors all come from a woman aged 60-70 years with COVID-19, enrolled during active disease. Both conserved end residues are part of each CDR3. D genes are given only for firm matches. The listing skips clone size in some rows; elsewhere it reads once, few, many or a size class.

j_call: TRBJ2-3; d_call: TRBD2; v_call: TRBV10-3; clone_size: few; cdr3_aa: CAIRLASGGGTQYF; cdr3_nt: TGTGCCATTAGACTAGCCTCTGGCGGGGGTACGCAGTATTTT
j_call: TRBJ2-1; d_call: .; v_call: TRBV28; clone_size: .; cdr3_aa: CASSPNDRLQSYNEQFF; cdr3_nt: TGTGCCAGCAGCCCCAACGACAGGTTACAATCCTACAATGAGCAGTTCTTC
j_call: TRBJ2-7; d_call: .; v_call: TRBV27; clone_size: once; cdr3_aa: CASRRGRSYEQYF; cdr3_nt: TGTGCCAGCAGAAGAGGGCGCAGCTACGAGCAGTACTTC
j_call: TRBJ2-4; d_call: .; v_call: TRBV18; clone_size: .; cdr3_aa: CASSRRDSAIAKNIQYF; cdr3_nt: TGTGCCAGCTCACGTCGGGACTCAGCGATAGCCAAAAACATTCAGTACTTC
j_call: TRBJ2-5; d_call: .; v_call: TRBV29-1; clone_size: .; cdr3_aa: CSVEGPSTGKRETQYF; cdr3_nt: TGCAGCGTTGAGGGGCCATCGACAGGCAAGAGGGAGACCCAGTACTTC
j_call: TRBJ2-1; d_call: TRBD2; v_call: TRBV4-1; clone_size: .; cdr3_aa: CASSQDTLAGGYNEQFF; cdr3_nt: TGCGCCAGCAGCCAAGATACCCTTGCGGGGGGCTACAATGAGCAGTTCTTC
j_call: TRBJ2-3; d_call: .; v_call: TRBV15; clone_size: .; cdr3_aa: CATSRDIWRTGREGVTQYF; cdr3_nt: TGTGCCACCAGCAGAGATATTTGGAGGACAGGGAGGGAAGGGGTTACGCAGTATTTT
j_call: TRBJ1-5; d_call: .; v_call: TRBV6-6; clone_size: .; cdr3_aa: CASSPATPTDRHSNQPQHF; cdr3_nt: TGTGCCAGCAGTCCTGCCACACCGACGGACAGACATAGCAATCAGCCCCAGCATTTT
j_call: TRBJ2-1; d_call: TRBD2; v_call: TRBV7-6; clone_size: .; cdr3_aa: CASSLRSSGGAMNEQFF; cdr3_nt: TGTGCCAGCAGCTTACGAAGTAGCGGGGGGGCCATGAATGAGCAGTTCTTC
j_call: TRBJ2-7; d_call: TRBD1; v_call: TRBV14; clone_size: once; cdr3_aa: CASSLKGAGSTYEQYF; cdr3_nt: TGTGCCAGCAGCCTTAAGGGGGCAGGTAGTACCTACGAGCAGTACTTC
j_call: TRBJ2-5; d_call: .; v_call: TRBV7-8; clone_size: .; cdr3_aa: CASSLSGGQETQYF; cdr3_nt: TGTGCCAGCAGCTTATCAGGGGGGCAAGAGACCCAGTACTTC
j_call: TRBJ1-6; d_call: TRBD1; v_call: TRBV6-6; clone_size: few; cdr3_aa: CASSLGQGFLGNSPLHF; cdr3_nt: TGTGCCAGCAGTCTGGGACAGGGGTTCCTGGGGAATTCACCCCTCCACTTT
j_call: TRBJ1-6; d_call: TRBD1; v_call: TRBV5-4; clone_size: .; cdr3_aa: CASSLEETGRSPLHF; cdr3_nt: TGTGCCAGCAGCTTGGAAGAGACAGGGAGGTCACCCCTCCACTTT
j_call: TRBJ2-7; d_call: TRBD2; v_call: TRBV18; clone_size: .; cdr3_aa: CASSPPVASGGLPYEQYF; cdr3_nt: TGTGCCAGCTCACCACCGGTGGCTAGCGGGGGGCTTCCCTACGAGCAGTACTTC
j_call: TRBJ2-7; d_call: TRBD2; v_call: TRBV10-2; clone_size: .; cdr3_aa: CASSLTGGSYEQYF; cdr3_nt: TGCGCCAGCAGTCTCACGGGGGGGTCCTACGAGCAGTACTTC
j_call: TRBJ1-1; d_call: TRBD1; v_call: TRBV5-5; clone_size: .; cdr3_aa: CASSPPGQGHTEAFF; cdr3_nt: TGTGCCAGCAGCCCGCCCGGACAGGGACACACTGAAGCTTTCTTT
j_call: TRBJ1-4; d_call: TRBD1; v_call: TRBV29-1; clone_size: .; cdr3_aa: CSVGTAGEKLFF; cdr3_nt: TGCAGCGTCGGGACAGCCGGCGAAAAACTGTTTTTT
j_call: TRBJ2-1; d_call: TRBD2; v_call: TRBV19; clone_size: .; cdr3_aa: CASSIQTSGGLGNEQFF; cdr3_nt: TGTGCCAGTAGTATCCAAACTAGCGGGGGGTTAGGAAATGAGCAGTTCTTC
j_call: TRBJ1-3; d_call: .; v_call: TRBV6-4; clone_size: .; cdr3_aa: CASSRGTANGTIYF; cdr3_nt: TGTGCCAGCAGTAGAGGGACTGCTAATGGCACCATATATTTT
j_call: TRBJ2-5; d_call: .; v_call: TRBV11-2; clone_size: once; cdr3_aa: CASSLGLQETQYF; cdr3_nt: TGTGCCAGCAGCCTGGGCCTGCAAGAGACCCAGTACTTC
j_call: TRBJ2-7; d_call: .; v_call: TRBV2; clone_size: .; cdr3_aa: CASSGTQGPPYEQYF; cdr3_nt: TGTGCCAGCAGTGGAACCCAGGGCCCCCCCTACGAGCAGTACTTC
j_call: TRBJ1-6; d_call: .; v_call: TRBV6-5; clone_size: few; cdr3_aa: CASSYSNRAYNSPLHF; cdr3_nt: TGTGCCAGCAGTTACTCGAACAGAGCATATAATTCACCCCTCCACTTT
j_call: TRBJ2-3; d_call: .; v_call: TRBV11-3; clone_size: .; cdr3_aa: CASSPGVPSTDTQYF; cdr3_nt: TGTGCCAGCAGCCCAGGGGTACCCAGCACAGATACGCAGTATTTT
j_call: TRBJ1-1; d_call: TRBD1; v_call: TRBV10-3; clone_size: .; cdr3_aa: CAISIQGRNTEAFF; cdr3_nt: TGTGCCATCAGCATACAGGGGAGGAACACTGAAGCTTTCTTT
j_call: TRBJ1-1; d_call: TRBD1; v_call: TRBV5-1; clone_size: .; cdr3_aa: CASSSDREYTEAFF; cdr3_nt: TGCGCCAGCAGCTCGGACAGGGAGTACACTGAAGCTTTCTTT
j_call: TRBJ2-5; d_call: .; v_call: TRBV18; clone_size: .; cdr3_aa: CASSLRTAVETQYF; cdr3_nt: TGTGCCAGCTCACTTCGGACAGCGGTGGAGACCCAGTACTTC
j_call: TRBJ2-4; d_call: TRBD2; v_call: TRBV15; clone_size: few; cdr3_aa: CATSRAGGGNIQYF; cdr3_nt: TGTGCCACCAGCAGAGCGGGAGGGGGAAACATTCAGTACTTC
j_call: TRBJ2-1; d_call: TRBD1; v_call: TRBV18; clone_size: .; cdr3_aa: CASSSTGGGPYNEQFF; cdr3_nt: TGTGCCAGCTCGTCGACAGGGGGGGGGCCCTACAATGAGCAGTTCTTC
j_call: TRBJ1-2; d_call: TRBD1; v_call: TRBV27; clone_size: .; cdr3_aa: CASSATGGANYGYTF; cdr3_nt: TGTGCCAGCAGTGCTACAGGGGGCGCTAACTATGGCTACACCTTC
j_call: TRBJ1-3; d_call: .; v_call: TRBV21-1; clone_size: once; cdr3_aa: CASSKAGTGGSGNTIYF; cdr3_nt: TGTGCCAGCAGCAAAGCCGGGACAGGCGGCTCTGGAAACACCATATATTTT
j_call: TRBJ1-4; d_call: .; v_call: TRBV19; clone_size: once; cdr3_aa: CASRPGVAEKLFF; cdr3_nt: TGTGCCAGTCGGCCGGGGGTCGCCGAAAAACTGTTTTTT
j_call: TRBJ1-6; d_call: .; v_call: TRBV7-9; clone_size: .; cdr3_aa: CASSRDNSPLHF; cdr3_nt: TGTGCCAGCAGCCGGGATAATTCACCCCTCCACTTT
j_call: TRBJ2-3; d_call: .; v_call: TRBV18; clone_size: once; cdr3_aa: CASSLAGLASDTQYF; cdr3_nt: TGTGCCAGCTCTCTTGCTGGGCTAGCATCAGATACGCAGTATTTT
j_call: TRBJ1-1; d_call: .; v_call: TRBV27; clone_size: .; cdr3_aa: CASSLSGPERTEAFF; cdr3_nt: TGTGCCAGCAGTTTATCGGGGCCCGAGAGGACTGAAGCTTTCTTT
j_call: TRBJ1-3; d_call: TRBD1; v_call: TRBV7-2; clone_size: once; cdr3_aa: CASSWVGQASSGNTIYF; cdr3_nt: TGTGCCAGCAGCTGGGTGGGACAGGCTAGCTCTGGAAACACCATATATTTT
j_call: TRBJ2-2; d_call: .; v_call: TRBV30; clone_size: .; cdr3_aa: CAWSVAWNTGELFF; cdr3_nt: TGTGCCTGGAGTGTAGCTTGGAACACCGGGGAGCTGTTTTTT
j_call: TRBJ1-1; d_call: TRBD1; v_call: TRBV4-2; clone_size: once; cdr3_aa: CASSQYLGQANTEAFF; cdr3_nt: TGTGCCAGCAGCCAATACCTAGGACAGGCGAACACTGAAGCTTTCTTT
j_call: TRBJ2-7; d_call: .; v_call: TRBV18; clone_size: .; cdr3_aa: CASSPGDEQYF; cdr3_nt: TGTGCCAGCTCCCCGGGGGACGAGCAGTACTTC
j_call: TRBJ1-2; d_call: .; v_call: TRBV7-2; clone_size: .; cdr3_aa: CASSLDSYGYTF; cdr3_nt: TGTGCCAGCAGCTTAGACTCCTATGGCTACACCTTC
j_call: TRBJ1-1; d_call: TRBD1; v_call: TRBV3-1/TRBV3-2; clone_size: .; cdr3_aa: CASSRLQGGTEAFF; cdr3_nt: TGTGCCAGCAGCCGGTTACAGGGGGGCACTGAAGCTTTCTTT
j_call: TRBJ2-7; d_call: .; v_call: TRBV11-2; clone_size: .; cdr3_aa: CASSLDQVSYEQYF; cdr3_nt: TGTGCCAGCAGCTTAGATCAGGTATCCTACGAGCAGTACTTC
j_call: TRBJ1-2; d_call: .; v_call: TRBV19; clone_size: .; cdr3_aa: CASSPGFGNYGYTF; cdr3_nt: TGTGCCAGTAGCCCAGGGTTTGGGAACTATGGCTACACCTTC
j_call: TRBJ1-2; d_call: .; v_call: TRBV10-2; clone_size: .; cdr3_aa: CASTQTGGYTF; cdr3_nt: TGCGCCAGCACTCAGACTGGTGGCTACACCTTC
j_call: TRBJ2-5; d_call: .; v_call: TRBV10-1; clone_size: few; cdr3_aa: CASSRDQETQYF; cdr3_nt: TGCGCCAGCAGTCGGGATCAAGAGACCCAGTACTTC
j_call: TRBJ2-1; d_call: TRBD2; v_call: TRBV6-5; clone_size: .; cdr3_aa: CASSPFSGDNEQFF; cdr3_nt: TGTGCCAGCAGTCCCTTTAGCGGGGACAATGAGCAGTTCTTC
j_call: TRBJ2-7; d_call: TRBD2; v_call: TRBV2; clone_size: .; cdr3_aa: CASSDWGGGTEEQYF; cdr3_nt: TGTGCCAGCAGTGATTGGGGGGGAGGTACGGAGGAGCAGTACTTC
j_call: TRBJ1-2; d_call: .; v_call: TRBV28; clone_size: .; cdr3_aa: CASRNRPGEYGYTF; cdr3_nt: TGTGCCAGCAGGAACAGACCCGGGGAATATGGCTACACCTTC
j_call: TRBJ2-7; d_call: TRBD1; v_call: TRBV10-3; clone_size: few; cdr3_aa: CAISAGQGAYEQYF; cdr3_nt: TGTGCCATCAGTGCGGGACAGGGGGCCTACGAGCAGTACTTC
j_call: TRBJ2-3; d_call: TRBD2; v_call: TRBV9; clone_size: .; cdr3_aa: CASSVESGGSTDTQYF; cdr3_nt: TGTGCCAGCAGCGTAGAGAGCGGGGGGAGCACAGATACGCAGTATTTT
j_call: TRBJ1-1; d_call: .; v_call: TRBV5-4; clone_size: .; cdr3_aa: CASSLARGSVTEAFF; cdr3_nt: TGTGCCAGCAGCTTGGCTAGGGGGTCGGTCACTGAAGCTTTCTTT
j_call: TRBJ1-4; d_call: .; v_call: TRBV10-3; clone_size: .; cdr3_aa: CAISEAEDEKLFF; cdr3_nt: TGTGCCATCAGTGAGGCAGAAGATGAAAAACTGTTTTTT
j_call: TRBJ2-7; d_call: TRBD2; v_call: TRBV7-2; clone_size: .; cdr3_aa: CASSPGGAGSYEQYF; cdr3_nt: TGTGCCAGCAGCCCCGGGGGGGCTGGGTCCTACGAGCAGTACTTC
j_call: TRBJ1-1; d_call: .; v_call: TRBV5-6; clone_size: .; cdr3_aa: CASSLGQITEAFF; cdr3_nt: TGTGCCAGCAGCCTTGGGCAGATCACTGAAGCTTTCTTT
j_call: TRBJ1-4; d_call: TRBD1; v_call: TRBV5-5; clone_size: .; cdr3_aa: CASSPGQGARTNEKLFF; cdr3_nt: TGTGCCAGCAGCCCTGGACAGGGGGCGCGGACTAATGAAAAACTGTTTTTT
j_call: TRBJ2-1; d_call: .; v_call: TRBV3-1/TRBV3-2; clone_size: .; cdr3_aa: CASSRLAYNEQFF; cdr3_nt: TGTGCCAGCAGCCGACTAGCCTACAATGAGCAGTTCTTC
j_call: TRBJ2-7; d_call: .; v_call: TRBV27; clone_size: .; cdr3_aa: CASSFSGYEQYF; cdr3_nt: TGTGCCAGCAGTTTCTCCGGCTACGAGCAGTACTTC
j_call: TRBJ1-2; d_call: .; v_call: TRBV24-1; clone_size: .; cdr3_aa: CATGATADGYTF; cdr3_nt: TGTGCCACCGGAGCGACAGCTGATGGCTACACCTTC